The clone carrying this T cell receptor (beta chain) was seen only a few times. Its antigen is currently unknown. The data stem from a study of post-analysis software for immune sequencing data. Study observations and caveats: Included in a set of a few TRBV segments more frequent in patients than controls were TRBV5-6, TRBV5-1 and TRBV20-1.

Libraries were made from TCR beta cDNA, and they carried unique molecular identifiers. Via MiXCR, TCRdb re-called the PCR reads, giving one row per CDR3 protein. The table includes fewer than 900,000 distinct CDR3 sequences, around 46% detected once. CDR3 size: 15 residues. J was trimmed by 2 bases and V by 4 bases; bases with no gene match: 4. This chain links TRBV12-3 or TRBV12-4 with TRBJ2-5, with 10 bases aligning to TRBD1. The receptor was isolated from a girl under 18 with multiple sclerosis. The sample was blood. CDR3 loop: CASSYGQGGQETQYF. The CDR3 nucleotides read TGTGCCAGCAGTTATGGACAGGGGGGGCAAGAGACCCAGTACTTC.